These 3 T cell receptor beta chains were sequenced from one sample in a study of blood T cells in healthy people across ages. Primed by a sample-barcoded 5' primer and a J-beta primer mix, a second PCR proceeded for about 7 to 11 cycles. TCRdb called the 5' RACE reads again in MiXCR, with one record for every CDR3 protein. The sample has around 1,700,000 distinct CDR3 sequences, 28% seen once; the top ten hold over 7%. The sample was blood. Receptors were obtained from a woman in her twenties or thirties in good health.

The sample holds a few counts of this clonotype. The chain carries TRBV27 and TRBJ1-2; D not resolved. CDR1 MNHEY and CDR2 SMNVEV come from the germline V gene (reference sequence). This CDR3 spans 15 amino acids. V was pared by 7 bases and J by 0 bases, with 15 bases between. The CDR3, as DNA: TGTGCCAGCACAGCAGGCGGAAAATCTAACTATGGCTACACCTTC. Encoded protein: CASTAGGKSNYGYTF.

V and J are TRBV18 and TRBJ2-1; 11 positions agree with TRBD2. After removal of 8 bases from V and 7 bases from J, the junction contained 7 bases not matched to a gene. CDR3 length: 14 amino acids. Germline V CDR1 and CDR2: KGHSH, LQKENI. The CDR3, as DNA: TGTGCCAGCGGAATAGCGGGAGGGCTTAATGAGCAGTTCTTC. Its translation is CASGIAGGLNEQFF.

This clonotype occurred many times. V and J are TRBV29-1 and TRBJ2-3; 7 bases line up with TRBD2. J lost 2 bases, V lost 4 bases, and 6 bases had no gene match. The CDR3 sequence is 14 residues long. CDR1 and CDR2 (germline): SQVTM, ANQGSEA. As DNA, the CDR3 is TGCAGCGTTGGTGGTCAGCGGGACACAGATACGCAGTATTTT. Translated: CSVGGQRDTDTQYF.